Each of the 26 T cell receptor beta chains below was sequenced from the same sample in a study of molecular identifiers for immune sequencing clone quantification. Via MiXCR, TCRdb re-called the PCR reads, giving one row per CDR3 protein. The sample has 75,000 to 100,000 distinct CDR3 sequences, around a fifth seen once; the top ten hold around 0.8%. The sample was naive CD8+ T cells from blood, with Jurkat cell RNA spiked in. The subset here: FACS-sorted CD8+CD4-CCR7+CD45RA+ naive T cells. These receptors all come from a human donor in good health. Some libraries in this study had Jurkat cell RNA spiked in.

The chain couples TRBV13 to TRBJ2-7; 7 bases line up with TRBD2. J was trimmed by 6 bases and V by 4 bases; bases with no gene match: 9. Per the germline V gene, CDR1 is PRHDT and CDR2 is FYEKMQ (reference sequence). This CDR3 is 14 amino acids long. The CDR3 DNA reads as TGTGCCAGCAGCTATGGACTAGGGACTCTCGAGCAGTACTTC. It specifies CASSYGLGTLEQYF. Full variable domain (remainder filled in from reference TRBV13 and TRBJ2-7): AAGVIQSPRHLIKEKRETATLKCYPIPRHDTVYWYQQGPGQDPQFLISFYEKMQSDKGSIPDRFSAQQFSDYHSELNMSSLELGDSALYFCASSYGLGTLEQYFGPGTRLTVT.

As for this clonotype: One end of the junction is discordant with germline, which a read error may explain. V usage is TRBV27 and J usage is TRBJ2-6, with D possibly matching TRBD1 (5 bases). Looked up from germline, CDR1 is MNHEY and CDR2 is SMNVEV (reference sequence). This CDR3 comprises 16 residues. The CDR3: CASSKGHSSGVNVLTF. CDR3 nucleotide sequence: TGTGCCAGCAGTAAAGGACACTCCTCTGGGGTCAACGTCCTGACTTTC.

This clonotype has ten or more counts. The chain couples TRBV5-5 to TRBJ2-3; a possible D gene is TRBD2 (5 bases). The CDR3 extends over 14 amino acids. Germline V gene lookup returns CDR1 SGHKS and CDR2 YYEKEE (reference sequence). V was trimmed by 5 bases and J by 5 bases, leaving 15 bases between them. CDR3 coding DNA: TGTGCCAGCAGTTCCGGAGGATGGGGAGATACGCAGTATTTT. Its protein product is CASSSGGWGDTQYF.

This clonotype was seen repeatedly, ten times or more. This sequence joins TRBV9 and TRBJ2-7; TRBD2 agrees at 9 bases. V was clipped by 4 bases and J by 6 bases; unmatched bases: 11. The CDR3 spans 15 residues. Germline V gene data show CDR1 as SGDLS and CDR2 as YYNGEE. In nucleotides, the CDR3 is TGTGCCAGCAGCCAAGACCCGGGACTAGCTTTCGAGCAGTACTTC. It specifies CASSQDPGLAFEQYF.

This clonotype was seen repeatedly, ten times or more. This chain links TRBV30 with TRBJ2-7; D assignment may be TRBD1 or TRBD2 (5 bases each). In germline, CDR1 is GTSNPN, CDR2 SVGIG (reference sequence). This CDR3 has 14 residues. Trimming shortened V by 0 bases and J by 3 bases, and 12 bases separated the two germline ends. The CDR3 DNA reads TGTGCCTGGAGTGTCGGGGCGTCTTACTACGAGCAGTACTTC. It is translated as CAWSVGASYYEQYF.

There are many counts of this clonotype. V and J are TRBV19 and TRBJ1-1; D uncertain. The CDR3 runs 13 residues. The V end lost 1 base, the J end lost 1 base, and 4 bases lay between the germline ends. Germline CDR1 and CDR2: LNHDA and SQIVND (reference sequence). The CDR3 region is CASSIVPNTEAFF. The DNA for the CDR3 is TGTGCCAGTAGTATAGTCCCGAACACTGAAGCTTTCTTT.

V is TRBV12-3 or TRBV12-4 and J is TRBJ2-3; maybe TRBD1 (5 bases). This CDR3 is 14 amino acids long. V was clipped by 3 bases and J by 6 bases, with 13 bases between them. The CDR3 region has the DNA TGTGCCAGCAGTTTTGATAGGGGCCGGGATACGCAGTATTTT. Its translation: CASSFDRGRDTQYF.

As regards this clonotype: A clone one base away is much larger, so this may be a read error. This chain uses TRBV19 with TRBJ1-5; possibly TRBD1 for D (5 bases). Looked up from germline, CDR1 is LNHDA and CDR2 is SQIVND (reference sequence). V lost 1 base, J lost 0 bases, and 10 bases lay in between. The CDR3 loop spans 16 amino acids. The CDR3 DNA follows: TGTGCCAGTAGTATAGGGACAAGGGCTAGCAATCAGCCCCAGCATTTT. Translation gives CASSIGTRASNQPQHF.

Notes on this clonotype: A much larger clone differs by one base, so this may be a read error. The chain employs TRBV24-1 and TRBJ2-1; either TRBD1 or TRBD2 may fit D (7 bases each). Germline V gives CDR1 KGHDR, CDR2 SFDVKD. This CDR3 is 14 amino acids long. V shed 9 bases and J shed 7 bases, with 18 bases lying between them. CDR3 protein: CATGPRGEGNEQFF. In nucleotides, the CDR3 is TGTGCCACCGGACCCAGGGGGGAGGGAAATGAGCAGTTCTTC.

Turning to this clonotype: A much larger clone lies a single base off, so this may be a read error. The chain is built from TRBV7-9 and TRBJ1-4; possibly TRBD1 for D (5 bases). Per germline, CDR1 SEHNR and CDR2 FQNEAQ (reference sequence). V lost 4 bases and J lost 1, with 13 bases in between. This CDR3 has 16 residues. CDR3 coding DNA: TGTGCCAGCAGCTCCAGACAGATCGGAACTAATGAAAAACTGTTTTTT. Encoded protein: CASSSRQIGTNEKLFF.

A note on this clonotype: A single base separates this from a much larger clone, so it may be a read error. The rearrangement joins TRBV19 to TRBJ2-2, with a tentative D call TRBD2 (5 bases). The CDR3 runs to 15 residues. Germline lookup yields CDR1 LNHDA and CDR2 SQIVND (reference sequence). CDR3 DNA sequence: TGTGCCCGTAGTATGGCCGGGTACGGGGCCGGGGAGCTGTTTTTT. This translates into CARSMAGYGAGELFF.

This clonotype has at least ten counts. The chain recombines TRBV12-3 or TRBV12-4 with TRBJ2-3; TRBD1 matches at 8 bases. Trimming at V came to 4 bases and at J to 5 bases, leaving 8 bases not matched to a gene. The CDR3 is made up of 15 amino acids. The CDR3 nucleotides are TGTGCCAGCAGTTATTTTCAGGGGGCTGGAGATACGCAGTATTTT. Translating it yields CASSYFQGAGDTQYF.

This clonotype was seen repeatedly, ten times or more. The V and J genes are TRBV28 and TRBJ2-5; weak D call: TRBD1 (6 bases). The CDR3 has 14 residues. Germline lookup yields CDR1 MDHEN and CDR2 SYDVKM. Trimming stripped 6 bases from V and 5 bases from J, with 16 bases between. The CDR3 DNA sequence: TGTGCCAGCAGGGCCATACGGGACACCGAGACCCAGTACTTC. It specifies CASRAIRDTETQYF.

To note about this clonotype: A much larger clonotype is one base distant, so this may be a read error. The J gene is TRBJ2-2, the V gene TRBV7-7, with 12 bases that match TRBD2. The CDR3 is made up of 15 amino acids. Germline V lookup: CDR1 SSHAT, CDR2 FNYEAQ (reference sequence). J lost 10 bases, V lost 2 bases, and 5 bases had no gene match. CDR3 nucleotides: TGTGCCAGCAGCTTATCTAGCGGGGGGGCCGAGGAGCTGTTTTTT. Its protein product is CASSLSSGGAEELFF.

This clonotype was found many times. The chain employs TRBV4-3 and TRBJ2-7; 10 bases match TRBD1. Germline V gene lookup returns CDR1 LGHNA and CDR2 YSLEER. Trimming cost V 5 bases and J 4 bases; bases outside gene matches: 11. The CDR3 spans 16 residues. In DNA form, the CDR3 reads TGCGCCAGCAGCTTACGGACAGGGGGTAATACGTACGAGCAGTACTTC. Translation: CASSLRTGGNTYEQYF.

This clonotype was seen ten or more times. The chain recombines TRBV29-1 with TRBJ2-7; possibly TRBD2 for D (6 bases). CDR1 SQVTM and CDR2 ANQGSEA come from the germline V gene. V lost 2 bases and J lost 3, with 11 bases in between. The CDR3 spans 13 residues. The CDR3 DNA is TGCAGCGTTGAAAAGGGACTTAACTACGAGCAGTACTTC. This sequence encodes CSVEKGLNYEQYF.

This clonotype was detected a few times. The CDR3 protein is CASSLNLGTTEETQYF. The CDR3 DNA reads TGTGCCAGCAGCTTAAACCTGGGGACGACGGAAGAGACCCAGTACTTC. The chain uses TRBV7-6 and TRBJ2-5; D tentatively fits TRBD1 or TRBD2 (5 bases each). CDR1 and CDR2 (germline): SGHVS, FNYEAQ. The CDR3 is 16 residues long. The germline V and J ends were trimmed by 2 bases and 3 bases, with 16 bases remaining between them.

The sample holds many counts of this clonotype. The chain links TRBV5-6 to TRBJ1-1, with TRBD1 identical over 11 bases. V lost 3 bases to trimming and J lost 0 bases; unmatched junction nucleotides: 4. The CDR3 is 16 amino acids. The germline CDR1 and CDR2 sequences are SGHDT and YYEEEE. Here the CDR3 reads CASSWGDRGLNTEAFF. The CDR3 bases are TGTGCCAGCAGCTGGGGGGACAGGGGGTTGAACACTGAAGCTTTCTTT.

About this clonotype: At one boundary the junction diverges from the germline segment, which might be a read error. This chain connects TRBV5-3 to TRBJ2-7; TRBD2 matches at 9 bases. TRBV5-3 is annotated as an ORF whose role is uncertain. CDR3 length equals 18 residues. CDR3 amino acids: CASSSASGARNQYEEQYF. The CDR3 DNA reads TGTGCCAGCAGCTCGGCTAGCGGGGCGCGAAACCAATACGAGGAGCAGTACTTC.

This clonotype was detected ten times or more. This chain links TRBV10-2 with TRBJ2-2, with 9 bases matching TRBD2. CDR3 length: 17 amino acids. V gave up 4 bases and J gave up 5 bases; unmatched junction bases: 11. The germline gives CDR1 WSHSY, CDR2 SAAADI. This chain's CDR3 is CASSADGLAIGTGELFF. Here the CDR3 DNA reads TGCGCCAGCAGTGCCGACGGACTAGCGATAGGGACCGGGGAGCTGTTTTTT.

In this sample, this clonotype turned up many times. This sequence joins TRBV19 and TRBJ2-5; D is undetermined. CDR1 and CDR2 from the germline V gene are LNHDA and SQIVND (reference sequence). Trimming removed 6 bases at V and 0 bases at J, with 8 bases between. The CDR3 extends over 13 amino acids. CDR3 in DNA: TGTGCCAGTAGAAGCAGGTACCAAGAGACCCAGTACTTC. This encodes CASRSRYQETQYF. Supplemented by reference TRBV19 and TRBJ2-5, the full variable domain reads DGGITQSPKYLFRKEGQNVTLSCEQNLNHDAMYWYRQDPGQGLRLIYYSQIVNDFQKGDIAEGYSVSREKKESFPLTVTSAQKNPTAFYLCASRSRYQETQYFGPGTRLLVL.

As to this clonotype: The CDR3 carries no conserved terminal phenylalanine or tryptophan, so it likely arises from a read error. The chain recombines TRBV10-3 with TRBJ2-1; perhaps TRBD2 as D (5 bases). The germline gives CDR1 ENHRY, CDR2 SYGVKD. The CDR3 contains 14 residues. Trimming removed 7 bases at V and 2 bases at J, with 12 bases between. The CDR3 spells CAIKTSGTYNEQFL. CDR3 nucleotide sequence: TGTGCCATCAAGACGAGCGGAACCTACAATGAGCAGTTCCTC.

This clonotype was counted once. A read error may be the cause here, since a much bigger clone is one base away. The chain recombines TRBV7-6 with TRBJ1-1; 8 nucleotides agree with TRBD1. The CDR3 runs to 14 residues. Germline V lookup: CDR1 SGHVS, CDR2 FNYEAQ. The CDR3 coding sequence is TGTGCCAGCAGCTTTGACAGGGGAGACACTGAAGCTCTCTTT. Its protein product is CASSFDRGDTEALF.

In regard to this clonotype: A much larger clonotype is one base distant, so this may be a read error. This chain joins TRBV29-1 and TRBJ2-2; D is unresolved. Germline CDR1 is SQVTM and CDR2 is ANQGSEA. The CDR3 contains 12 residues. V shed 4 bases and J shed 1 base, with 4 bases lying between them. CDR3 DNA: TGCAGCGTTGTGTTGAACACCGGGGAGCTGTTTTTT. Translated: CSVVLNTGELFF.

Comments on this clonotype: The junction differs from germline at one of its ends, possibly a read error. The CDR3 is CASSLIDGANILTF. The CDR3 DNA reads as TGCGCCAGCAGTTTGATCGATGGGGCCAACATTCTGACTTTC. This chain links TRBV28 with TRBJ2-6; D perhaps matches TRBD1 (5 bases). This CDR3 contains 14 residues. Looked up from germline, CDR1 is MDHEN and CDR2 is SYDVKM. The whole variable domain, remainder taken from reference TRBV28 and TRBJ2-6, is DVKVTQSSRYLVKRTGEKVFLECVQDMDHENMFWYRQDPGLGLRLIYFSYDVKMKEKGDIPEGYSVSREKKERFSLILESASTNQTSMYLCASSLIDGANILTFGAGSRLTVL.

Ten or more counts support this clonotype. The chain is built from TRBV20-1 and TRBJ2-7, with D perhaps TRBD1 (6 bases). The CDR3 has 13 amino acids. The germline V and J ends were trimmed by 0 bases and 4 bases, with 10 bases remaining between them. From germline, CDR1 is DFQATT and CDR2 SNEGSKA (reference sequence). The CDR3 DNA sequence: TGCAGTGCTAGAGACCAGGGGACGTACGAGCAGTACTTC. It specifies CSARDQGTYEQYF.